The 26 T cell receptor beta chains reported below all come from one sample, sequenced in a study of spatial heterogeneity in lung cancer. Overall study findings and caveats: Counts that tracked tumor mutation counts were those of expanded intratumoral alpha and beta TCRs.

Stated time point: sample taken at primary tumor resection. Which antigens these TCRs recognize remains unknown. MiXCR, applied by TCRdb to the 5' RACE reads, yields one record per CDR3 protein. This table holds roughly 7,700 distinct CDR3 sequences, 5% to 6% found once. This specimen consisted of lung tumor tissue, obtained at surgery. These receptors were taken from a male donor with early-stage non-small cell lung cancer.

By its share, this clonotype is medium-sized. The CDR3 DNA follows: TGTGCCAGCAGCCAAAGGACAGGGACAGCTCCTAATTCACCCCTCCACTTT. It encodes CASSQRTGTAPNSPLHF. The rearrangement joins TRBV5-5 to TRBJ1-6; 8 nucleotides match TRBD1. Germline V lookup: CDR1 SGHKS, CDR2 YYEKEE (reference sequence). V lost 4 bases, J lost 6 bases, and 12 bases stayed unmatched. This CDR3 has 17 residues.

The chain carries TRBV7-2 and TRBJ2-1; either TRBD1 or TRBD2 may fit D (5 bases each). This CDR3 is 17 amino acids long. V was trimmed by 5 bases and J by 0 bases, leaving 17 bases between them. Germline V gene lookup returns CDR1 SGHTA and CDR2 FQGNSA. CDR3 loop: CASSPRGRGLSYNEQFF. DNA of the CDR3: TGTGCCAGCAGCCCCCGGGGACGCGGGCTCTCCTACAATGAGCAGTTCTTC.

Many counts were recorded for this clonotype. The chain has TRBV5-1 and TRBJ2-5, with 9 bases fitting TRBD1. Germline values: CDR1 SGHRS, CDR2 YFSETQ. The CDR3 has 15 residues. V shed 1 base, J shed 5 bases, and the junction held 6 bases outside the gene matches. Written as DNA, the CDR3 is TGCGCCAGCAGCTTGTTAACAGGGGGCGACGAGACCCAGTACTTC. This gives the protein CASSLLTGGDETQYF. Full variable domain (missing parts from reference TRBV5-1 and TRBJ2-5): KAGVTQTPRYLIKTRGQQVTLSCSPISGHRSVSWYQQTPGQGLQFLFEYFSETQRNKGNFPGRFSGRQFSNSRSEMNVSTLELGDSALYLCASSLLTGGDETQYFGPGTRLLVL.

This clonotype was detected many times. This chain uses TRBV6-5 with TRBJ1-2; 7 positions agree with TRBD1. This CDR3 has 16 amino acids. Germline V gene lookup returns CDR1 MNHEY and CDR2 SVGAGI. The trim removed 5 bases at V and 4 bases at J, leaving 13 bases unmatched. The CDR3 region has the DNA TGTGCCAGCAGTCCCTCCCTTTGGACAGGTTCCTATGGCTACACCTTC. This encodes CASSPSLWTGSYGYTF.

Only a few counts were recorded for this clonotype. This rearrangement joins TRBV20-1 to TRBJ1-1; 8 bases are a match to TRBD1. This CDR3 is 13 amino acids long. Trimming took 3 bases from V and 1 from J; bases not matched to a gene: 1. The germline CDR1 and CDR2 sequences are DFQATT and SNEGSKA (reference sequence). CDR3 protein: CSASQGANTEAFF. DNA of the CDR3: TGCAGTGCTAGTCAGGGGGCGAACACTGAAGCTTTCTTT.

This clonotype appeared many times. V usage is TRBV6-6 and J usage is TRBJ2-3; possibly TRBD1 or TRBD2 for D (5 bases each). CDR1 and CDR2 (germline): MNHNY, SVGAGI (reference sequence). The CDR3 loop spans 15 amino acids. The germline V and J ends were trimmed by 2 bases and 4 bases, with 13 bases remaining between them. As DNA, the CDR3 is TGTGCCAGCAGTTACGGGTCAGGGCGGGCAGATACGCAGTATTTT. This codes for CASSYGSGRADTQYF.

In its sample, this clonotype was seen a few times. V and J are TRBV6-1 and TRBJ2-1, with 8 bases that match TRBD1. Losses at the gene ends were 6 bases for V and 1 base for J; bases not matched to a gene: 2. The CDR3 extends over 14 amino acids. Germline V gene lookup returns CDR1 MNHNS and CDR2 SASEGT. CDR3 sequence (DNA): TGTGCCAGCAGGCGGGACAGGTCCTACAATGAGCAGTTCTTC. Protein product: CASRRDRSYNEQFF.

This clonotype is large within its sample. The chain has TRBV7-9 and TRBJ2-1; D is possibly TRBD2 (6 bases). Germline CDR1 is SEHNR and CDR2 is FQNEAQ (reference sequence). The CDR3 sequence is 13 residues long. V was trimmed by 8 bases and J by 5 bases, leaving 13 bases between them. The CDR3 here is CASYRPSDNEQFF. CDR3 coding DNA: TGTGCCAGCTACAGGCCTAGCGACAATGAGCAGTTCTTC.

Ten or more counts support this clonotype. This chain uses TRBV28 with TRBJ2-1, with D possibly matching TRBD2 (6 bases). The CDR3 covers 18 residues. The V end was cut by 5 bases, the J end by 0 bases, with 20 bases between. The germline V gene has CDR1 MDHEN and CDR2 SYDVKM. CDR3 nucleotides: TGTGCCAGCAGTACCCTCATTATGCGGGGCAACTCCTACAATGAGCAGTTCTTC. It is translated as CASSTLIMRGNSYNEQFF.

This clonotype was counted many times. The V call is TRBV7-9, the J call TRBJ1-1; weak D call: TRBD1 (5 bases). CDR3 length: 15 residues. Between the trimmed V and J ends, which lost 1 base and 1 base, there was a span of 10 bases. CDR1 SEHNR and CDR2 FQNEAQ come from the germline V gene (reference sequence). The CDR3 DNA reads TGTGCCAGCAGCTTAGAGGGGTTGGGGAACACTGAAGCTTTCTTT. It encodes CASSLEGLGNTEAFF. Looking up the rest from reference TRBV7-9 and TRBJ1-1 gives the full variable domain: DTGVSQNPRHKITKRGQNVTFRCDPISEHNRLYWYRQTLGQGPEFLTYFQNEAQLEKSRLLSDRFSAERPKGSFSTLEIQRTEQGDSAMYLCASSLEGLGNTEAFFGQGTRLTVV.

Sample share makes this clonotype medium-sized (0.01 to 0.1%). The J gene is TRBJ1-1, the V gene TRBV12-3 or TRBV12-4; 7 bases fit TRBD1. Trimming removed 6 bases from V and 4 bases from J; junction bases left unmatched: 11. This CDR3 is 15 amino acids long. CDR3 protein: CASRRQGPMGTEAFF. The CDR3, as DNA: TGTGCCAGCAGACGACAGGGACCCATGGGCACTGAAGCTTTCTTT.

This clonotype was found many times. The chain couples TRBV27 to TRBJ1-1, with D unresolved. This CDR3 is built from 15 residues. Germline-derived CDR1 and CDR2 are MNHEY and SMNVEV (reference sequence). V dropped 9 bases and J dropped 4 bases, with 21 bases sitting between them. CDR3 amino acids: CASSKLQVPRTEAFF. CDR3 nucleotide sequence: TGTGCCAGTAGTAAGCTCCAGGTCCCGCGCACTGAAGCTTTCTTT.

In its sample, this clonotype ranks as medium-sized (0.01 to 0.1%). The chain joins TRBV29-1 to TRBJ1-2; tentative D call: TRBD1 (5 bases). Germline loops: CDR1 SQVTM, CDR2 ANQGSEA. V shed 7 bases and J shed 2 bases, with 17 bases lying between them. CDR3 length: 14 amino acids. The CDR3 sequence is CSANPGTANYGYTF. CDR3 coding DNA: TGCAGCGCCAACCCCGGGACCGCGAACTATGGCTACACCTTC.

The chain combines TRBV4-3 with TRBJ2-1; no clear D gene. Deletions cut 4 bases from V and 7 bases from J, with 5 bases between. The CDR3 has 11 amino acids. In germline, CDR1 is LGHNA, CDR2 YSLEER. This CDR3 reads CASSRQNEQFF. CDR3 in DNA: TGCGCCAGCAGCCGACAAAATGAGCAGTTCTTC.

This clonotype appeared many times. The CDR3 DNA sequence: TGCGCCAGCAGCCCCGGGACTAGTAAAAACATTCAGTACTTC. It translates to CASSPGTSKNIQYF. J is TRBJ2-4 and V is TRBV5-1; the match to TRBD2 covers 8 bases. Germline trimming cut 4 bases from V and 4 bases from J; bases unmatched to any gene: 4. This CDR3 contains 14 residues. CDR1 and CDR2 from the germline V gene are SGHRS and YFSETQ.

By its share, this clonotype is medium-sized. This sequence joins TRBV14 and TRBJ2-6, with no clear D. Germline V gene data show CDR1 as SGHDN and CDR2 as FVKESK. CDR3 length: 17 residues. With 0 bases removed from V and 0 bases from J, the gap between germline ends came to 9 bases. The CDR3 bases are TGTGCCAGCAGCCAAGATAACGGGTACTCTGGGGCCAACGTCCTGACTTTC. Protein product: CASSQDNGYSGANVLTF.

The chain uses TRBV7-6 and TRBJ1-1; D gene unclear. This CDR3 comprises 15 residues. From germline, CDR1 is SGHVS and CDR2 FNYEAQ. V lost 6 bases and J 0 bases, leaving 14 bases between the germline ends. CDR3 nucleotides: TGTGCCAGCAGTCCACGGCCGGATATGAACACTGAAGCTTTCTTT. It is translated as CASSPRPDMNTEAFF.

The CDR3 loop is CSGRVQGNEQYF. CDR3 bases: TGCAGTGGGAGGGTACAGGGAAACGAGCAGTACTTC. The chain uses TRBV20-1 and TRBJ2-7; perhaps D is TRBD1 or TRBD2 (6 bases each). The germline V gene encodes CDR1 DFQATT and CDR2 SNEGSKA (reference sequence). V was cut by 7 bases and J by 5 bases, with 15 bases left in between. The CDR3 sequence is 12 residues long.

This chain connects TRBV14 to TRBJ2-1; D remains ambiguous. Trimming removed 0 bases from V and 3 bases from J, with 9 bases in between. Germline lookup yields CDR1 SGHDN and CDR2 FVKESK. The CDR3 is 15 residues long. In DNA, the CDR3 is TGTGCCAGCAGCCAAGACTACCGAATCTACAATGAGCAGTTCTTC. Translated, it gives CASSQDYRIYNEQFF.

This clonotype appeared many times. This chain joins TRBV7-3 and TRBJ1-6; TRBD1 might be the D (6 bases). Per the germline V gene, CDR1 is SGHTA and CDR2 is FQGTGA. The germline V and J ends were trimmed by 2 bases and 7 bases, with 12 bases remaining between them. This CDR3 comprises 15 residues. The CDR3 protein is CASSLLAGTNSPLHF. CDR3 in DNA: TGTGCCAGCAGCTTATTGGCAGGGACAAATTCACCCCTCCACTTT.

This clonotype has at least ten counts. The CDR3 region is CASSLVGQGDQPQHF. CDR3 bases: TGTGCCAGCAGCTTAGTCGGACAGGGAGATCAGCCCCAGCATTTT. The chain employs TRBV7-9 and TRBJ1-5; 8 bases are a match to TRBD1. V was clipped by 1 base and J by 5 bases; unmatched bases: 4. Per the germline V gene, CDR1 is SEHNR and CDR2 is FQNEAQ (reference sequence). This CDR3 has 15 amino acids.

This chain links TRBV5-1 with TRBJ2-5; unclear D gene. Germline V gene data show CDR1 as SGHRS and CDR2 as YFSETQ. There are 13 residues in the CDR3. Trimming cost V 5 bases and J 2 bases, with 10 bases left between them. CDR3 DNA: TGCGCCAGCAGTTATGGGCGGCAAGAGACCCAGTACTTC. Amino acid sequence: CASSYGRQETQYF.

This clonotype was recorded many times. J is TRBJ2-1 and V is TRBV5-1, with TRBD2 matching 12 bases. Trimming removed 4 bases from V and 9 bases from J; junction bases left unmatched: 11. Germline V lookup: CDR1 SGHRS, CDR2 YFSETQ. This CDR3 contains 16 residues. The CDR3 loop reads CASSPTSGGAYGEQFF. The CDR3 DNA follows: TGCGCCAGCAGCCCGACTAGCGGGGGAGCCTACGGTGAGCAGTTCTTC.

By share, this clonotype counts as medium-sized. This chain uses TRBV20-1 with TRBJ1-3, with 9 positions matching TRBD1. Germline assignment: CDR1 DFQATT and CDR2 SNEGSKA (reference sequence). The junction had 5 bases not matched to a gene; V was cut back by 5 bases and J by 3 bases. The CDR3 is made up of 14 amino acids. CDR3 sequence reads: CSAPTGGGGNTIYF. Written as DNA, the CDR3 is TGCAGTGCTCCTACAGGGGGCGGTGGAAACACCATATATTTT.

CDR3 coding DNA: TGCAGTGCTAGAGGACTAGTCTGGAATCCCAGCGAAGATACGCAGTATTTT. Translated, it gives CSARGLVWNPSEDTQYF. V usage is TRBV20-1 and J usage is TRBJ2-3; weak D call: TRBD2 (6 bases). V gave up 1 base and J gave up 5 bases, with 22 bases separating them. CDR3 size: 17 residues. Germline assignment: CDR1 DFQATT and CDR2 SNEGSKA (reference sequence).

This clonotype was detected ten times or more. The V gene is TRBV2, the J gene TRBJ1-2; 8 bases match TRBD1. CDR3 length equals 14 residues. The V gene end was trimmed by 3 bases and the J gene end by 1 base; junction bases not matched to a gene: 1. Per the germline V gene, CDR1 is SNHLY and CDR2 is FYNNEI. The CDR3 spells CASSDRGLNYGYTF. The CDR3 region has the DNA TGTGCCAGCAGTGACAGGGGGCTTAACTATGGCTACACCTTC.